These 10 T cell receptor beta chains were sequenced from one sample in a study of T cell repertoires in cytomegalovirus infection. MiXCR, run by TCRdb on the reads, gives a single entry per CDR3 protein. The repertoire holds 250,000 to 300,000 distinct CDR3 sequences, with over 8% as singletons. Specimen: PBMCs. All receptors come from a human donor in good health (CMV status not recorded). Some clones in this sample may be carry-over from other donors' samples.

Many counts were recorded for this clonotype. The chain is built from TRBV7-2 and TRBJ1-1; D gene ambiguous. The CDR3 has 12 amino acids. Germline CDR1 reads SGHTA; CDR2 reads FQGNSA. V gave up 3 bases and J gave up 1 base, with 3 bases separating them. CDR3 in DNA: TGTGCCAGCAGCTTTCCGAACACTGAAGCTTTCTTT. It codes for CASSFPNTEAFF.

This clonotype was seen ten or more times. The chain is built from TRBV7-2 and TRBJ2-3, with 7 bases matching TRBD1. V trimming: 4 bases; J trimming: 4 bases; junction bases outside the gene matches: 11. CDR1 SGHTA and CDR2 FQGNSA come from the germline V gene. The CDR3 spans 16 residues. CDR3 protein: CASSSQGGDGADTQYF. CDR3 in DNA: TGTGCCAGCAGCTCCCAAGGGGGCGATGGCGCAGATACGCAGTATTTT.

This clonotype was counted at least ten times. The CDR3 sequence: CASTQTTRLANNEQFF. The CDR3 region has the DNA TGTGCCAGCACCCAAACGACGAGACTAGCCAACAATGAGCAGTTCTTC. This chain connects TRBV7-2 to TRBJ2-1, with 7 bases matching TRBD2. The CDR3 contains 16 residues. J lost 5 bases, V lost 7 bases, and 14 bases had no gene match. Germline loops: CDR1 SGHTA, CDR2 FQGNSA.

In its sample, this clonotype was seen many times. The chain links TRBV7-9 to TRBJ1-3; perhaps TRBD1 as D (6 bases). Germline lookup yields CDR1 SEHNR and CDR2 FQNEAQ (reference sequence). CDR3 length: 15 residues. V lost 5 bases and J 0 bases, leaving 11 bases between the germline ends. This chain's CDR3 is CASSPGTISGNTIYF. In DNA, the CDR3 is TGTGCCAGCAGCCCTGGGACAATCTCTGGAAACACCATATATTTT.

This clonotype was found many times. This CDR3 reads CASSLVDSFTYEQYF. In nucleotides, the CDR3 is TGTGCCAGCAGCTTAGTTGACTCCTTTACCTACGAGCAGTACTTC. The V and J genes are TRBV7-2 and TRBJ2-7, with D unresolved. Trimming removed 1 base at V and 2 bases at J, with 12 bases between. From germline, CDR1 is SGHTA and CDR2 FQGNSA. The CDR3 sequence is 15 residues long.

This clonotype came up a few times. The chain is built from TRBV14 and TRBJ2-3; 11 bases match TRBD2. The CDR3 has 17 residues. The V gene end was trimmed by 4 bases and the J gene end by 2 bases; junction bases not matched to a gene: 8. Germline values: CDR1 SGHDN, CDR2 FVKESK. The CDR3 here is CASSLTGLAGYTDTQYF. The DNA for the CDR3 is TGTGCCAGCAGCCTCACCGGACTAGCGGGCTACACAGATACGCAGTATTTT.

The table lists this clonotype with many counts. This chain joins TRBV27 and TRBJ1-5, with a weak D call TRBD1 (6 bases). The germline CDR1 and CDR2 sequences are MNHEY and SMNVEV (reference sequence). With 5 bases removed from V and 3 bases from J, the gap between germline ends came to 14 bases. This CDR3 has 15 residues. CDR3 sequence: CASSPGDGNNQPQHF. In DNA, the CDR3 is TGTGCCAGCAGTCCAGGGGACGGAAACAATCAGCCCCAGCATTTT.

There are many counts of this clonotype. The chain is built from TRBV2 and TRBJ1-4; no definite D call. The V end was cut by 6 bases, the J end by 4 bases, with 9 bases between. Germline CDR1 reads SNHLY; CDR2 reads FYNNEI. The CDR3 extends over 13 amino acids. CDR3 protein: CASRDGNNEKLFF. The CDR3 nucleotides are TGTGCCAGCAGGGACGGGAATAATGAAAAACTGTTTTTT.

This clonotype was picked up a small number of times. The CDR3 sequence: CASRTEAQAGGEKLFF. The CDR3 region has the DNA TGTGCCAGCAGAACGGAAGCCCAGGCGGGGGGCGAAAAACTGTTTTTT. This chain connects TRBV27 to TRBJ1-4; TRBD1 is a possible D gene (6 bases). Trimming took off 6 bases at V and 8 bases at J, with 22 bases between the two ends. The CDR3 is 16 residues long. The germline V gene has CDR1 MNHEY and CDR2 SMNVEV (reference sequence).

This clonotype has a count of ten or more. The chain combines TRBV7-2 with TRBJ2-5; 7 bases map to TRBD2. Germline CDR1 and CDR2: SGHTA and FQGNSA. The CDR3 has 15 residues. The junction had 6 bases not matched to a gene; V was cut back by 1 base and J by 4 bases. CDR3 residues: CASSLGTIAGETQYF. DNA for the CDR3: TGTGCCAGCAGCTTAGGTACAATAGCGGGAGAGACCCAGTACTTC.